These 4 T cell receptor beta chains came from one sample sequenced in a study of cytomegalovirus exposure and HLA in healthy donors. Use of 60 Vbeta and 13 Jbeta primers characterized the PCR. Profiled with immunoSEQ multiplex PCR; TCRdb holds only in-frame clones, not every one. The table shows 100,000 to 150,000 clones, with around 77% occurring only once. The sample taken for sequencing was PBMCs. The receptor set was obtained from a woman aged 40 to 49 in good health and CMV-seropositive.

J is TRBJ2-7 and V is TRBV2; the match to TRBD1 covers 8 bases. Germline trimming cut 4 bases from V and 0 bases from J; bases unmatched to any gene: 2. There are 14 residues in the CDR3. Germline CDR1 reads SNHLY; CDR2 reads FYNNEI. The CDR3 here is CASSGQGSSYEQYF. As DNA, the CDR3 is TGTGCCAGCAGTGGACAGGGGAGCTCCTACGAGCAGTACTTC.

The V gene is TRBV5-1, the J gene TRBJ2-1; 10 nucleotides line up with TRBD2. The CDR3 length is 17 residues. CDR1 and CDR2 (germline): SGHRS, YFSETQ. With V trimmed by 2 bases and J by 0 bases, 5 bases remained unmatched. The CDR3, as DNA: TGCGCCAGCAGCTTAGGAAGCGGGAGGGGCTCCTACAATGAGCAGTTCTTC. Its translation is CASSLGSGRGSYNEQFF.

The CDR3 protein is CASSVGHRGQYEQYF. CDR3 in DNA: TGTGCCAGCAGCGTAGGTCACAGGGGGCAATACGAGCAGTACTTC. The chain has TRBV9 and TRBJ2-7; TRBD1 matches at 9 bases. Germline V CDR1 and CDR2: SGDLS, YYNGEE. The CDR3 runs 15 residues. V shed 0 bases and J 4 bases; nucleotides not matched to a gene: 5.

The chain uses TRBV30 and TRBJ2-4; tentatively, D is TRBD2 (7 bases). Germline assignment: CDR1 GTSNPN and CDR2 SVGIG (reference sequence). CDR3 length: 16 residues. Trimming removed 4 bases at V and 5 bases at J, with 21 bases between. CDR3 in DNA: TGTGCCTGGAATAAGGATTTCGGGGGGCGGGAAAACATTCAGTACTTC. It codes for CAWNKDFGGRENIQYF.